This T cell receptor beta chain was found in a study of blood T cells in healthy people across ages. With regard to this clonotype: The target antigen is unknown. A junction boundary mismatches the germline segment, possibly from a read error.

CDR1 and CDR2 (germline): SGHTA, FQGNSA. This CDR3 has 18 amino acids. The authors ran a second PCR of about 6 to 12 cycles using a sample-barcoded 5' primer and a J-beta primer mix. TCRdb reprocessed the 5' RACE reads via MiXCR and lists one record per CDR3 protein. The table records some 700,000 distinct CDR3 sequences, 40% to 45% of them present only once. Donors were healthy Caucasian individuals from Russia aged about 6 to 95. Notes on the study in general: The authors considered diversity estimates from one million T cells to be underestimates.

This receptor was taken from a woman aged 55-70 years in good health. Sequences were obtained from blood. The V gene is TRBV7-2, the J gene TRBJ2-1, with 10 bases aligning to TRBD2. This chain's CDR3 is CARSFPVSGGASYNEQFF. CDR3 bases: TGTGCCCGCAGCTTCCCGGTCAGCGGGGGGGCTTCCTACAATGAGCAGTTCTTC. Looking up the rest from reference TRBV7-2 and TRBJ2-1 gives the full variable domain: GAGVSQSPSNKVTEKGKDVELRCDPISGHTALYWYRQSLGQGLEFLIYFQGNSAPDKSGLPSDRFSAERTGGSVSTLTIQRTQQEDSAVYLCARSFPVSGGASYNEQFFGPGTRLTVL.